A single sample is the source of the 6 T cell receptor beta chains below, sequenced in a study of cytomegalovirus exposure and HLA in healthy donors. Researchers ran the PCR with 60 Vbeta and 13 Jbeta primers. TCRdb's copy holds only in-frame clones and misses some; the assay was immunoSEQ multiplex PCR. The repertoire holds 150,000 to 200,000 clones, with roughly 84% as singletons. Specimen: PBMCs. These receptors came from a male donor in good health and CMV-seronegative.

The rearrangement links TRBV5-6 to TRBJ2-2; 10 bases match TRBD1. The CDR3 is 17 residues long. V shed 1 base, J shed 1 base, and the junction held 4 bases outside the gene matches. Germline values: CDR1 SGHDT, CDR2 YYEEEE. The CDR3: CASSLLRTGGNTGELFF. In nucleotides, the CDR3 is TGTGCCAGCAGCTTGTTAAGGACAGGGGGGAACACCGGGGAGCTGTTTTTT.

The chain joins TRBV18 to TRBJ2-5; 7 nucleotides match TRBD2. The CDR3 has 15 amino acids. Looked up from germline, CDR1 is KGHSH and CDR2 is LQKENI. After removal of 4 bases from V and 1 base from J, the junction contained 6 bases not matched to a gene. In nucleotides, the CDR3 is TGTGCCAGCTCACGAAACCCGGGGGGCCAAGAGACCCAGTACTTC. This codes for CASSRNPGGQETQYF.

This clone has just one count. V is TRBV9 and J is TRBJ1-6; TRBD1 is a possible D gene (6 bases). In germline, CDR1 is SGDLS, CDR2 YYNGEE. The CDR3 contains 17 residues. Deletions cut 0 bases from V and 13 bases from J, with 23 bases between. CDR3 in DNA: TGTGCCAGCAGCGTAGGAACCCAGGGGTTTGGGCAGAGCCCCCTCCACTTT. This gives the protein CASSVGTQGFGQSPLHF.

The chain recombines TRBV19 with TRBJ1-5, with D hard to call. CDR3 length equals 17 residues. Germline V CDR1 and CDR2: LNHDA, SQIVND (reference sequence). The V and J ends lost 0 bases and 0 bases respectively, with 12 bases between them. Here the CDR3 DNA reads TGTGCCAGTAGTATAGATCTATGGGCACCTAGCAATCAGCCCCAGCATTTT. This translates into CASSIDLWAPSNQPQHF.

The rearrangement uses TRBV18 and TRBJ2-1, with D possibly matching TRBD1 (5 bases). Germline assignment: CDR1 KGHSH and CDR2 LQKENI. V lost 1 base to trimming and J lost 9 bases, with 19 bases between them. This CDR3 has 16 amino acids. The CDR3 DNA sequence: TGTGCCAGCTCACCACTCAGTTTAGGGGCAAGGGGTGAGCAGTTCTTC. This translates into CASSPLSLGARGEQFF.

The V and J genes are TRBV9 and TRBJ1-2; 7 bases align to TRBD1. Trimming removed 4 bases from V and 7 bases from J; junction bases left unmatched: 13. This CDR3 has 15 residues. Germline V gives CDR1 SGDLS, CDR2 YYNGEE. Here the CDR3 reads CASSPPGQDGSGYTF. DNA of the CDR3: TGTGCCAGCAGCCCCCCTGGACAGGATGGCTCTGGCTACACCTTC.